This TCR beta chain was obtained from a study of blood T cell repertoires in COVID-19. In the original analysis: How many nucleated cells were present was estimated from reference gene primer amplification. Clones were read by immunoSEQ multiplex PCR, and TCRdb kept only the in-frame ones, dropping some. D and trimming come from the DNA, and the V and J calls and clone size come from that table. The sample lists some 130,000 clones; approximately 88% were seen once. Trimming took 0 bases from V and 8 from J; bases not matched to a gene: 11. The CDR3 covers 16 residues. CDR1 is MGHRA and CDR2 is YSYEKL in the germline V gene.

The chain joins TRBV4-1 to TRBJ1-2; TRBD1 matches 8 bases. This sequence was found in an elderly woman with acute or convalescent COVID-19. The sample taken for sequencing was peripheral blood. CDR3 coding DNA: TGCGCCAGCAGCCAAGATAGTATGGACAGGGCTAGGGGCTACACCTTC. Protein product: CASSQDSMDRARGYTF.